Listed below are T cell receptor beta chains from one sample, sequenced in a study of PD-1 blockade in classical Hodgkin lymphoma. Clones were sequenced by immunoSEQ multiplex PCR, and TCRdb holds only the in-frame ones, with some missing. Of 20,000 to 25,000 clones in the sample, 68% are singletons; the top ten hold 5% to 6.5%. This specimen was peripheral blood mononuclear cells (PBMCs), taken at baseline. These receptors all come from a human donor with classical Hodgkin lymphoma. Both conserved end residues are part of each CDR3. A D gene is named only where the DNA matches it firmly. Not all rows give a size; the values are once, few, many and, for expanded clones, a class.

>TRBD1|TRBJ1-2|TRBV28|NA|16
TGTGCCAGCAGTTTACCGGGACAGGGGGCGAACTATGGCTACACCTTC
CASSLPGQGANYGYTF
>NA|TRBJ2-6|TRBV27|few|13
TGTGCCAGCAGTTTCTCTGGGGCCAACGTCCTGACTTTC
CASSFSGANVLTF
>NA|TRBJ1-2|TRBV9|NA|13
TGTGCCAGCAGCGCCCACAGGGACTATGGCTACACCTTC
CASSAHRDYGYTF
>NA|TRBJ2-1|TRBV7-2|once|17
TGTGCCAGCAGCCTGCGAACGGGACACCAAATCTACAATGAGCAGTTCTTC
CASSLRTGHQIYNEQFF
>NA|TRBJ2-7|TRBV9|NA|12
TGTGCCAGCAGCGACAGTCAGTACGAGCAGTACTTC
CASSDSQYEQYF
>NA|TRBJ2-2|TRBV7-2|NA|12
TGTGCCAGCAGCCCCGGAATCGGGGAGCTGTTTTTT
CASSPGIGELFF
>NA|TRBJ2-6|TRBV7-2|NA|12
TGTGCCAGCAGCTTAGCGCCCAACGTCCTGACTTTC
CASSLAPNVLTF
>NA|TRBJ1-5|TRBV7-8|once|15
TGTGCCAGCAGCTTAGGGACCGTTAGCAATCAGCCCCAGCATTTT
CASSLGTVSNQPQHF
>NA|TRBJ1-1|TRBV5-1|NA|15
TGCGCCAGCAGCTTCCTACCCCAGGGAGGCACTGAAGCTTTCTTT
CASSFLPQGGTEAFF
>NA|TRBJ2-7|TRBV14|NA|13
TGTGCCAGCAGCCAAGGCTATAGATACGAGCAGTACTTC
CASSQGYRYEQYF
>TRBD1|TRBJ2-7|TRBV19|few|15
TGTGCCAGTAGTAGGGACAGGGCGGGTTCCTACGAGCAGTACTTC
CASSRDRAGSYEQYF
>NA|TRBJ1-1|TRBV6-6|NA|12
TGTGCCACCCAGAGGCCATACACTGAAGCTTTCTTT
CATQRPYTEAFF
>NA|TRBJ1-2|TRBV7-2|once|14
TGTGCCAGCAGCCCCAGGACCGCGCCCTATGGCTACACCTTC
CASSPRTAPYGYTF
>TRBD1|TRBJ2-1|TRBV6-5|once|13
TGTGCCAGCAGCTGGGACAGGGGCAATGAGCAGTTCTTC
CASSWDRGNEQFF
>NA|TRBJ2-7|TRBV5-5|NA|17
TGTGCCAGCAGCGATCTCTTGGCCCCAGGGCTTCCCTACGAGCAGTACTTC
CASSDLLAPGLPYEQYF
>NA|TRBJ1-5|TRBV4-2|NA|15
TGTGCCAGCAGCCAAGTTCCAGGGACTAATCAGCCCCAGCATTTT
CASSQVPGTNQPQHF
>NA|TRBJ1-3|TRBV7-2|NA|13
TGTGCCAGTTGGGCGAGCTCTGGAAACACCATATATTTT
CASWASSGNTIYF
>TRBD1|TRBJ2-2|TRBV6-6|NA|13
TGTGCCAGCAGTACAGGGGTTCGCGGGGAGCTGTTTTTT
CASSTGVRGELFF
>TRBD1|TRBJ2-7|TRBV7-9|NA|16
TGTGCCAGCAGCCGAGGGGGGACAGGGAACTCCTACGAGCAGTACTTC
CASSRGGTGNSYEQYF
>TRBD1|TRBJ2-3|TRBV30|NA|14
TGTGCCTGGACGGACAGGGGCGAGACAGATACGCAGTATTTT
CAWTDRGETDTQYF
>TRBD1|TRBJ2-7|TRBV27|NA|15
TGTGCCAGCAGTTCCCGGACAGGGGGAAACTACGAGCAGTACTTC
CASSSRTGGNYEQYF
>NA|TRBJ1-2|TRBV18|once|12
TGTGCCAGCTCACAAGGGGGTCATGGCTACACCTTC
CASSQGGHGYTF
>NA|TRBJ2-2|TRBV7-9|NA|12
TGTGCCAGCAGCTTTTCTGCCGGGGAGCTGTTTTTT
CASSFSAGELFF
>NA|TRBJ1-3|TRBV9|NA|15
TGTGCCAGCAGCGTAGAGGAGAGACCTGGAAACACCATATATTTT
CASSVEERPGNTIYF
>NA|TRBJ1-1|TRBV7-9|NA|12
TGTGCCAGCAGCCCCCTCGGAGTTGAAGCTTTCTTT
CASSPLGVEAFF
>NA|TRBJ2-1|TRBV19|NA|15
TGTGCCAGTAACGTGGGGGCGAGCTCCTACAATGAGCAGTTCTTC
CASNVGASSYNEQFF
>NA|TRBJ1-5|TRBV10-3|NA|13
TGTGCCATCAGAAGGGAGGTGGATCAGCCCCAGCATTTT
CAIRREVDQPQHF
>NA|TRBJ2-1|TRBV19|NA|18
TGTGCCAGTAGTATGGATATGGGCAGGGACCACCTCTACAATGAGCAGTTCTTC
CASSMDMGRDHLYNEQFF
>NA|TRBJ1-6|TRBV27|NA|11
TGTGCCAGCAGCTCTAATTCACCCCTCCACTTT
CASSSNSPLHF
>TRBD1|TRBJ2-1|TRBV6-6|NA|15
TGTGCCAGCAGCCCCGGGACAGGGACATACAATGAGCAGTTCTTC
CASSPGTGTYNEQFF
>NA|TRBJ1-5|TRBV2|NA|14
TGTGCCAGCAGTGAGGGGCTGAGCAATCAGCCCCAGCATTTT
CASSEGLSNQPQHF
>NA|TRBJ1-1|TRBV6-5|few|14
TGTGCCAGCAGTTACTCTACGGGGGAAACTGAAGCTTTCTTT
CASSYSTGETEAFF
>TRBD1|TRBJ2-7|TRBV28|NA|15
TGTGCCAGCAGCCCCTCCTGGAACAGGGGTTACGAGCAGTACTTC
CASSPSWNRGYEQYF
>NA|TRBJ1-1|TRBV6-5|NA|13
TGTGCCAGCAGGCCCACAGGAAACACTGAAGCTTTCTTT
CASRPTGNTEAFF
>NA|TRBJ2-3|TRBV5-6|NA|15
TGTGCCAGCAGCTCCCCCGGGATGGGGACAGATACGCAGTATTTT
CASSSPGMGTDTQYF
>TRBD2|TRBJ2-3|TRBV29-1|NA|14
TGCAGCGCCGAAGGTAGCGGGAGCGCAGATACGCAGTATTTT
CSAEGSGSADTQYF
>NA|TRBJ1-1|TRBV30|NA|13
TGTGCCTGGAGGGCGGGGGGTAGGACTGAAGCTTTCTTT
CAWRAGGRTEAFF
>NA|TRBJ2-5|TRBV6-5|NA|12
TGTGCCAGCAGCCTGGTGGCGGGGACCCAGTACTTC
CASSLVAGTQYF
>TRBD1|TRBJ2-1|TRBV11-3|NA|15
TGTGCCAGCAGCCTGGGACAGGGGGCGTACAATGAGCAGTTCTTC
CASSLGQGAYNEQFF
>TRBD1|TRBJ1-6|TRBV5-6|medium-sized|14
TGTGCCAGCAGCATCGGGACAGATAATTCACCCCTCCACTTT
CASSIGTDNSPLHF
>TRBD2|TRBJ2-7|TRBV11-2|NA|15
TGTGCCAGCATCGATGCGGGGGAGCTCTCCTACGAGCAGTACTTC
CASIDAGELSYEQYF
>TRBD2|TRBJ2-6|TRBV11-2|NA|19
TGTGCCAGCAGCTTAGGACGACTAGCGGGAGGGTCTGGGGCCAACGTCCTGACTTTC
CASSLGRLAGGSGANVLTF
>TRBD1|TRBJ1-4|TRBV7-9|NA|15
TGTGCCAGCAGCTCAACGACAGGGACTGGTGAAAAACTGTTTTTT
CASSSTTGTGEKLFF
>TRBD1|TRBJ2-2|TRBV19|NA|15
TGTGCCAGTAGTTTCCGGGACAGGGATGTCGGGGAGCTGTTTTTT
CASSFRDRDVGELFF
>NA|TRBJ2-7|TRBV5-4|NA|15
TGTGCCAGCAGCCTTCCGGGACCTAGTAACTACGAGCAGTACTTC
CASSLPGPSNYEQYF
>NA|TRBJ2-7|TRBV5-6|once|15
TGTGCCAGCAGCCCCAAGGGGAGAATCTCCTACGAGCAGTACTTC
CASSPKGRISYEQYF
>TRBD2|TRBJ2-1|TRBV4-1|NA|15
TGCGCCAGCACCCCACTAGCGGGGGGGCGAGATGAGCAGTTCTTC
CASTPLAGGRDEQFF
>NA|TRBJ2-6|TRBV15|NA|16
TGTGCCACCAGCAGAGGAGCGAGCTCTGGGGCCAACGTCCTGACTTTC
CATSRGASSGANVLTF
>NA|TRBJ1-6|TRBV19|NA|13
TGTGCCAGTAGTATAGGTCCCCTTCGGCCCCTCCACTTT
CASSIGPLRPLHF
>NA|TRBJ1-5|TRBV5-3|medium-sized|15
TGTGCCAGAAGCTTGGCAGGGGCCTTGGGCCAGCCCCAGCATTTT
CARSLAGALGQPQHF
>TRBD2|TRBJ2-1|TRBV11-2|few|16
TGTGCCAGCAGCCCGGATAGGCCTAGCGGGGGGAATGAGCAGTTCTTC
CASSPDRPSGGNEQFF
>NA|TRBJ2-7|TRBV19|once|14
TGTGCCAGTAGTCGGGATAAGGGGCCCTACGAGCAGTACTTC
CASSRDKGPYEQYF
>NA|TRBJ2-2|TRBV18|NA|13
TGTGCCAGCTCACCTGGCCAGACCGGGGAGCTGTTTTTT
CASSPGQTGELFF
>NA|TRBJ1-1|TRBV7-2|NA|15
TGTGCCAGCAGCCTGGGCGCTTATGGCGACACTGAAGCTTTCTTT
CASSLGAYGDTEAFF
>TRBD2|TRBJ2-3|TRBV5-4|NA|15
TGTGCCAGCAGCCTGGGACTAGCGGGGGGAGACACGCAGTATTTT
CASSLGLAGGDTQYF
>NA|TRBJ1-5|TRBV15|medium-sized|15
TGTGCCACCAGCCCCTTTAAAAGGGGCAATCAGCCCCAGCATTTT
CATSPFKRGNQPQHF
>NA|TRBJ1-5|TRBV28|medium-sized|15
TGTGCCAGCAGTTACGACGGACTAAGCAATCAGCCCCAGCATTTT
CASSYDGLSNQPQHF
>NA|TRBJ2-5|TRBV27|few|14
TGTGCCAGCAGTCCTCGACTCAGCGGTGAGACCCAGTACTTC
CASSPRLSGETQYF
>TRBD1|TRBJ2-5|TRBV19|NA|15
TGTGCCAGTTCTCACGGGACAGTCCTCCAAGAGACCCAGTACTTC
CASSHGTVLQETQYF
>NA|TRBJ1-2|TRBV12-5|NA|11
TGTGCTAGTGGTATTCGGGGTGGCTACACCTTC
CASGIRGGYTF